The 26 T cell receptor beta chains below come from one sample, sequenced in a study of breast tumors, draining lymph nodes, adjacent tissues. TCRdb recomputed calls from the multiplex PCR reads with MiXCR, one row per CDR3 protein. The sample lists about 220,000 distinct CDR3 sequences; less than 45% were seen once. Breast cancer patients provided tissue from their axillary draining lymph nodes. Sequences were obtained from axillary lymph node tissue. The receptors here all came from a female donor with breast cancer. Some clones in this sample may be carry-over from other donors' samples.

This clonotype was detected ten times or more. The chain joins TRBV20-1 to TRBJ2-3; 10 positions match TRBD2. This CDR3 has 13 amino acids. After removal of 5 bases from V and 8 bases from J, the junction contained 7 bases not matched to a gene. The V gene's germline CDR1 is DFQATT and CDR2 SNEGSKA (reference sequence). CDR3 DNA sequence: TGCAGTGCTCGGACTAGCGGAACCCTTACGCAGTATTTT. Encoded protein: CSARTSGTLTQYF.

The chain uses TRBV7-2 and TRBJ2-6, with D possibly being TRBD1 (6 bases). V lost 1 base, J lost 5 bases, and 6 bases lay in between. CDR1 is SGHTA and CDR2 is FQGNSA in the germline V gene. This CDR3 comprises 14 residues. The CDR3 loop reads CASSLGDRANVLTF. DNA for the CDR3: TGTGCCAGCAGCTTAGGGGACAGGGCCAACGTCCTGACTTTC.

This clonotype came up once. The CDR3 is CASSEAASGGADTQYF. The CDR3 DNA sequence: TGTGCCAGCAGTGAAGCTGCGAGCGGGGGGGCTGATACGCAGTATTTT. This rearrangement joins TRBV2 to TRBJ2-3; the match to TRBD2 covers 10 bases. After removal of 0 bases from V and 6 bases from J, the junction contained 6 bases not matched to a gene. Germline V gene lookup returns CDR1 SNHLY and CDR2 FYNNEI. The CDR3 is 16 amino acids.

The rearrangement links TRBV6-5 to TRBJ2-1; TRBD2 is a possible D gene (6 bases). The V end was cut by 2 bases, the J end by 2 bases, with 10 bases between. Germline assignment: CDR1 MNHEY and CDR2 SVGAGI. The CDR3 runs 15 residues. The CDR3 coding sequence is TGTGCCAGCAGTTACAGGGGCGGGGCCTACAATGAGCAGTTCTTC. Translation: CASSYRGGAYNEQFF.

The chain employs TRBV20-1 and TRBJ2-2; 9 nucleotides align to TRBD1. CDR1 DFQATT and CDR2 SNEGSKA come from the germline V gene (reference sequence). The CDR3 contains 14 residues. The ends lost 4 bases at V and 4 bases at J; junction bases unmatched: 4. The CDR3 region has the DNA TGCAGTGCTACGACAGGGGGAGGCACCGGGGAGCTGTTTTTT. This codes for CSATTGGGTGELFF.

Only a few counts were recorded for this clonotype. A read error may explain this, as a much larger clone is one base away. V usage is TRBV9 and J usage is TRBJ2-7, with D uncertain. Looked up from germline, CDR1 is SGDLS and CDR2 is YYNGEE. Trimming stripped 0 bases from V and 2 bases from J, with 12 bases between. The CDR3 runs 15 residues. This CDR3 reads CASSVDPTTAYEQYF. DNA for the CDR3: TGTGCCAGCAGCGTAGATCCGACAACCGCCTACGAGCAGTACTTC.

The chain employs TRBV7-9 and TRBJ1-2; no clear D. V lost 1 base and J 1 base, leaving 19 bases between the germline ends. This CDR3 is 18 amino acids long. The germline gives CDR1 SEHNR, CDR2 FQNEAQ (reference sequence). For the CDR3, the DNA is TGTGCCAGCAGCTTAGGGTCTAGGAGGGCATCCATTAACTATGGCTACACCTTC. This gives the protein CASSLGSRRASINYGYTF.

The CDR3 reads CASSDRGLSSGNTIYF. CDR3 coding DNA: TGTGCCAGCAGTGACAGGGGGCTTAGCTCTGGAAACACCATATATTTT. The chain carries TRBV2 and TRBJ1-3; 8 positions agree with TRBD1. The length of the CDR3 is 16 residues. The germline V gene has CDR1 SNHLY and CDR2 FYNNEI. J was trimmed by 0 bases and V by 3 bases; bases with no gene match: 4.

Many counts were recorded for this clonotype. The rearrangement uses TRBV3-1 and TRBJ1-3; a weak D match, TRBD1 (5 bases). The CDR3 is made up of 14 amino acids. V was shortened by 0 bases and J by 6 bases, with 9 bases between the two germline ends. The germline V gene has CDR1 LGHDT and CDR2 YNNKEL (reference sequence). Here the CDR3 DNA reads TGTGCCAGCAGCCAAGAGCAGGGTGAAAACACCATATATTTT. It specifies CASSQEQGENTIYF. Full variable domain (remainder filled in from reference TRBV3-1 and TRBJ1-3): DTAVSQTPKYLVTQMGNDKSIKCEQNLGHDTMYWYKQDSKKFLKIMFSYNNKELIINETVPNRFSPKSPDKAHLNLHINSLELGDSAVYFCASSQEQGENTIYFGEGSWLTVV.

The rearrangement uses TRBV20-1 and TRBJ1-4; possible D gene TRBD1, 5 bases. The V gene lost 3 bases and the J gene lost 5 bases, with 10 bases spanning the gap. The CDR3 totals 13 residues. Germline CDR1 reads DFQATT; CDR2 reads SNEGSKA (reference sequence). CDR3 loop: CSASSRENEKLFF. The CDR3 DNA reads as TGCAGTGCTAGTAGCAGGGAGAATGAAAAACTGTTTTTT.

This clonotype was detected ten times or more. The CDR3 loop reads CASSQGPGTSVHEQYF. In DNA, the CDR3 is TGCGCCAGCAGCCAAGGGCCGGGGACTAGCGTACACGAGCAGTACTTC. This sequence joins TRBV4-1 and TRBJ2-7, with 10 bases lining up with TRBD2. The CDR3 spans 16 residues. Germline values: CDR1 MGHRA, CDR2 YSYEKL. V dropped 1 base and J dropped 5; count of bases not matched to a gene: 8.

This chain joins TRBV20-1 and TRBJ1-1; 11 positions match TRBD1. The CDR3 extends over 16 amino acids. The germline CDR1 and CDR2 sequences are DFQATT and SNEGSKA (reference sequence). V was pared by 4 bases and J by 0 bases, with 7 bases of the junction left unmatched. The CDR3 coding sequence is TGCAGTGCTATGGGACAGGGGGTGATCTTGAACACTGAAGCTTTCTTT. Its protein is CSAMGQGVILNTEAFF.

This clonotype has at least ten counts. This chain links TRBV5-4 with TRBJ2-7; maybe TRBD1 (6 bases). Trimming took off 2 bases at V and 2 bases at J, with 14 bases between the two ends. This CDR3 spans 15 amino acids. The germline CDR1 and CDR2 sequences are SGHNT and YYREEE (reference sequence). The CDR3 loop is CASSFPGQRTYEQYF. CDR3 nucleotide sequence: TGTGCCAGCAGCTTTCCTGGACAGAGAACCTACGAGCAGTACTTC.

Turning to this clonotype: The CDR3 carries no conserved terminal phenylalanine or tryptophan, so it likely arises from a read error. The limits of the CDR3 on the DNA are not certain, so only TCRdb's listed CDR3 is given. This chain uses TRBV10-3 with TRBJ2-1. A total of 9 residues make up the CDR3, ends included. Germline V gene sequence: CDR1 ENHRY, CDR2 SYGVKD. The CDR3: CAISESCFV.

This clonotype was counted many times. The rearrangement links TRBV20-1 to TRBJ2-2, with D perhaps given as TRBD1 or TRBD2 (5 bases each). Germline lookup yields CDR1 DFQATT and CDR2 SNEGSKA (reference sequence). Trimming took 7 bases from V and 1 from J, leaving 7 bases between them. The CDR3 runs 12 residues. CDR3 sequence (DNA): TGCAGTGTTGGGGGGAACACCGGGGAGCTGTTTTTT. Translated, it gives CSVGGNTGELFF.

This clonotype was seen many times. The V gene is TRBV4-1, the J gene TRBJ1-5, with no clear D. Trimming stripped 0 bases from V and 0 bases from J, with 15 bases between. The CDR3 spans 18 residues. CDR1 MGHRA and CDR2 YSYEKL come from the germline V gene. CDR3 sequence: CASSQDPGGGYSNQPQHF. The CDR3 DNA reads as TGCGCCAGCAGCCAAGATCCCGGCGGAGGGTATAGCAATCAGCCCCAGCATTTT.

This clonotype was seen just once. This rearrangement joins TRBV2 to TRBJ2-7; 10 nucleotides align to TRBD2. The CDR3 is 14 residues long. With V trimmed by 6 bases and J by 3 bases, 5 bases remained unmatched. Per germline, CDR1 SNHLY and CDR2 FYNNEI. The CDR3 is CASRPSSGGYEQYF. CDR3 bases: TGTGCCAGCAGACCATCTAGCGGGGGCTACGAGCAGTACTTC.

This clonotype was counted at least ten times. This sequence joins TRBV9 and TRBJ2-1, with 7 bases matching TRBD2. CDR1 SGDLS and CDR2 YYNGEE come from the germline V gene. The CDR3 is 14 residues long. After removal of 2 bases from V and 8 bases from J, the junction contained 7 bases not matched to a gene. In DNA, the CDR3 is TGTGCCAGCAGCGTTATTGCGGGAGAGGATGAGCAGTTCTTC. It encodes CASSVIAGEDEQFF.

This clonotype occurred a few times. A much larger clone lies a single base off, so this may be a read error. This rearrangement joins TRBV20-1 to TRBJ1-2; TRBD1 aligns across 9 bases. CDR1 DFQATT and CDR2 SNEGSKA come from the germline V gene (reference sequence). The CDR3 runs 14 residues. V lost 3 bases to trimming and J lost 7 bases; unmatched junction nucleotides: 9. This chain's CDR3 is CSASYWTGDSGYTF. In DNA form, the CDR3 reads TGCAGTGCTAGTTATTGGACAGGGGACTCTGGCTACACCTTC.

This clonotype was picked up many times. CDR3 in DNA: TGCAGTGCTCTACCCCGGGGGAGGGTGAATGAAAAACTGTTTTTT. This codes for CSALPRGRVNEKLFF. This chain links TRBV20-1 with TRBJ1-4; maybe TRBD1 (5 bases). Trimming took 5 bases from V and 5 from J, leaving 18 bases between them. Germline CDR1 and CDR2: DFQATT and SNEGSKA (reference sequence). The CDR3 loop spans 15 amino acids.

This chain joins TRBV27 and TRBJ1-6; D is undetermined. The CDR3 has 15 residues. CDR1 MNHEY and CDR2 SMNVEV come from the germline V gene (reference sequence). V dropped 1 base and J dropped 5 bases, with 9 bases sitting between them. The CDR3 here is CASSLWGTHNSPLHF. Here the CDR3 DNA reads TGTGCCAGCAGTTTATGGGGTACCCATAATTCACCCCTCCACTTT.

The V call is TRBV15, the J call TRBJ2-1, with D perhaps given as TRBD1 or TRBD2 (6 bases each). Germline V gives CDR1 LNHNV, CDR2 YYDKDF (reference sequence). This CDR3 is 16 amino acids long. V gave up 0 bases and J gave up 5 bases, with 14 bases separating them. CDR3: CATSRDLGGLNNEQFF. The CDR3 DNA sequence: TGTGCCACCAGCAGAGATCTCGGGGGCCTGAACAATGAGCAGTTCTTC.

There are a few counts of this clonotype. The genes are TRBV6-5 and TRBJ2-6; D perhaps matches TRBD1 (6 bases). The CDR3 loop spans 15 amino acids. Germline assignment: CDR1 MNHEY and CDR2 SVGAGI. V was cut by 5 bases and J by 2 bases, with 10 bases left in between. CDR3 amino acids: CASSPRGPGANVLTF. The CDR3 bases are TGTGCCAGCAGTCCCAGGGGTCCTGGGGCCAACGTCCTGACTTTC.

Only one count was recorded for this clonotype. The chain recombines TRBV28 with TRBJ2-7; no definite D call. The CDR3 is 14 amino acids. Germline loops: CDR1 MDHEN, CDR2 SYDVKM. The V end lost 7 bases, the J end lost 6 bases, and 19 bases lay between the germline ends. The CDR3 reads CASTIGTAITEQYF. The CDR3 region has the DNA TGTGCCAGCACGATCGGAACGGCCATTACCGAGCAGTACTTC.

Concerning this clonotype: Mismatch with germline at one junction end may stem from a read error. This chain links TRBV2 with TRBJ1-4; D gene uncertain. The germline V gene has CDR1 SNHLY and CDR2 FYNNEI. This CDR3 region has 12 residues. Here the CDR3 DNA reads TGTGCCAGCAGTGAATATCTGGAAAAACTGTTCTTT. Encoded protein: CASSEYLEKLFF.

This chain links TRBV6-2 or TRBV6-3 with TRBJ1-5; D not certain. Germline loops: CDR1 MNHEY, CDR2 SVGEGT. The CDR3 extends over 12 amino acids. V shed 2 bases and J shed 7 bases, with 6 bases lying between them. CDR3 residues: CASSYNGQPQHF. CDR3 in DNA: TGTGCCAGCAGTTACAATGGGCAGCCCCAGCATTTT.